One and the same sample provided the 18 T cell receptor beta chains below, sequenced in a study of blood T cell repertoires in COVID-19. Measured with immunoSEQ multiplex PCR; TCRdb has only the in-frame clones, and not every one. The sample includes a few hundred thousand clones, approximately 90% seen only once; the top ten take approximately 7%. Sequenced material: peripheral blood. These receptors all come from a woman aged 25 to 39 who had recovered from COVID-19.

This chain connects TRBV5-1 to TRBJ1-1, with 7 bases lining up with TRBD1. The germline V gene has CDR1 SGHRS and CDR2 YFSETQ. Losses at the gene ends were 2 bases for V and 4 bases for J; bases not matched to a gene: 11. This CDR3 spans 16 amino acids. The CDR3 region has the DNA TGCGCCAGCAGCTTATCGGGACAGTGGGTGAGCACTGAAGCTTTCTTT. Its protein product is CASSLSGQWVSTEAFF.

CDR3 in DNA: TGTGCCAGCAGTTCGACAGTTAGCAATCAGCCCCAGCATTTT. Amino acid sequence: CASSSTVSNQPQHF. This rearrangement joins TRBV6-5 to TRBJ1-5, with D tentatively TRBD1 (5 bases). The length of the CDR3 is 14 residues. Per the germline V gene, CDR1 is MNHEY and CDR2 is SVGAGI. Trimming removed 4 bases at V and 0 bases at J, with 7 bases between.

The rearrangement joins TRBV6-5 to TRBJ1-4, with TRBD1 matching 10 bases. After removal of 6 bases from V and 7 bases from J, the junction contained 5 bases not matched to a gene. The germline V gene encodes CDR1 MNHEY and CDR2 SVGAGI. This CDR3 comprises 14 residues. The CDR3 region is CASRPGTGVEKLFF. DNA of the CDR3: TGTGCCAGCAGACCCGGGACAGGGGTTGAAAAACTGTTTTTT.

The rearrangement links TRBV3-1 (or the pseudogene TRBV3-2) to TRBJ2-7; maybe TRBD1 (6 bases). CDR3 length: 16 amino acids. Germline CDR1 reads LGHDT; CDR2 reads YNNKEL (reference sequence). Trimming pared 0 bases from V and 2 bases from J, leaving 14 bases between. The CDR3 DNA reads TGTGCCAGCAGCCAAGAGCTACAGGGTATGACCTACGAGCAGTACTTC. Encoded protein: CASSQELQGMTYEQYF.

V and J are TRBV4-2 and TRBJ2-1; 11 nucleotides match TRBD2. Losses at the gene ends were 1 base for V and 4 bases for J; bases not matched to a gene: 3. The CDR3 length is 16 residues. CDR1 LGHNA and CDR2 YNFKEQ come from the germline V gene. CDR3 nucleotides: TGTGCCAGCAGCCAAGCGGGGACTAGCGGATACAATGAGCAGTTCTTC. Translated, it gives CASSQAGTSGYNEQFF.

This clone has a handful of counts. The genes are TRBV7-9 and TRBJ1-1; D gene ambiguous. Germline values: CDR1 SEHNR, CDR2 FQNEAQ (reference sequence). The length of the CDR3 is 14 residues. Trimming stripped 3 bases from V and 8 bases from J, with 16 bases between. The CDR3 loop is CASSFGGGPPEAFF. The CDR3 DNA reads TGTGCCAGCAGCTTTGGAGGTGGACCCCCCGAAGCTTTCTTT.

With regard to this clone: The identical CDR3 is also encoded by other nucleotide sequences in the sample. The chain is built from TRBV6-5 and TRBJ1-6; 9 bases line up with TRBD1. The ends lost 6 bases at V and 15 bases at J; junction bases unmatched: 12. Per the germline V gene, CDR1 is MNHEY and CDR2 is SVGAGI. The CDR3 consists of 14 residues. CDR3 in amino acids: CASSPGTGNSRLHF. The CDR3 DNA is TGTGCCAGCAGCCCAGGGACAGGGAACTCTCGCCTCCACTTT.

The chain recombines TRBV5-1 with TRBJ2-7; D not certain. V was shortened by 0 bases and J by 2 bases, with 9 bases between the two germline ends. Germline CDR1 is SGHRS and CDR2 is YFSETQ. The CDR3 has 14 residues. The CDR3 loop is CASSLASSTYEQYF. The CDR3 coding sequence is TGCGCCAGCAGCTTGGCGTCCAGTACCTACGAGCAGTACTTC.

The chain has TRBV29-1 and TRBJ1-4; 7 bases are shared with TRBD1. Germline values: CDR1 SQVTM, CDR2 ANQGSEA. CDR3 length equals 14 residues. Trimming removed 7 bases from V and 5 bases from J; junction bases left unmatched: 10. CDR3 in amino acids: CSARDRLTNEKLFF. Written as DNA, the CDR3 is TGCAGCGCTCGGGACAGACTGACGAATGAAAAACTGTTTTTT.

The V call is TRBV10-3, the J call TRBJ2-7, with 7 bases that match TRBD1. The V gene end was trimmed by 6 bases and the J gene end by 0 bases; junction bases not matched to a gene: 5. This CDR3 is 14 amino acids long. Looked up from germline, CDR1 is ENHRY and CDR2 is SYGVKD. The CDR3 DNA reads as TGTGCCATCAGCCGGGACAGTCTCTCCTACGAGCAGTACTTC. Its translation is CAISRDSLSYEQYF.

The chain combines TRBV6-4 with TRBJ2-2; 8 nucleotides agree with TRBD1. CDR3 length equals 15 residues. The trim removed 6 bases at V and 3 bases at J, leaving 6 bases unmatched. The germline CDR1 and CDR2 sequences are MRHNA and SNTAGT. The CDR3 region has the DNA TGTGCCAGCAGGAAGACAGGGGAAGACACCGGGGAGCTGTTTTTT. Translating gives CASRKTGEDTGELFF.

This chain joins TRBV24-1 and TRBJ2-5, with TRBD1 matching 8 bases. Trimming cost V 4 bases and J 2 bases; bases outside gene matches: 5. This CDR3 has 15 amino acids. Germline V gives CDR1 KGHDR, CDR2 SFDVKD. CDR3 residues: CATSDFGQGQETQYF. In nucleotides, the CDR3 is TGTGCCACCAGTGACTTCGGACAGGGACAAGAGACCCAGTACTTC.

The rearrangement joins TRBV5-1 to TRBJ2-1, with D possibly being TRBD2 (6 bases). Germline CDR1 SGHRS, CDR2 YFSETQ. CDR3 size: 14 residues. V lost 0 bases to trimming and J lost 10 bases, with 14 bases between them. CDR3 loop: CASSLVAGSDEQFF. CDR3 DNA: TGCGCCAGCAGCTTGGTGGCCGGGAGTGACGAGCAGTTCTTC.

The CDR3 DNA is TGCGCCAGCAGGGAGGGGACTACCCTAGACAATGAGCAGTTCTTC. Its translation: CASREGTTLDNEQFF. The chain is built from TRBV4-1 and TRBJ2-1; 7 nucleotides agree with TRBD2. Trimming cost V 6 bases and J 5 bases; bases outside gene matches: 10. Germline loops: CDR1 MGHRA, CDR2 YSYEKL. The CDR3 has 15 amino acids.

V and J are TRBV7-6 and TRBJ2-3, with 9 bases aligning to TRBD2. This CDR3 spans 17 amino acids. Trimming at V came to 0 bases and at J to 5 bases, leaving 9 bases not matched to a gene. Germline V lookup: CDR1 SGHVS, CDR2 FNYEAQ. The CDR3 DNA reads as TGTGCCAGCAGCTTAGCGCTTTGGCTAGCGGGGCGAGATACGCAGTATTTT. It translates to CASSLALWLAGRDTQYF.

The rearrangement joins TRBV18 to TRBJ2-5, with TRBD2 matching 14 bases. This CDR3 region has 17 residues. Looked up from germline, CDR1 is KGHSH and CDR2 is LQKENI. With V trimmed by 2 bases and J by 4 bases, 6 bases remained unmatched. CDR3 DNA: TGTGCCAGCTCACCAGGACTAGCGGGGGGTCATGGAGAGACCCAGTACTTC. Translating gives CASSPGLAGGHGETQYF.

DNA for the CDR3: TGTGCCAGCAGGGGGGGGGTAGTGAACACTGAAGCTTTCTTT. Its translation: CASRGGVVNTEAFF. V and J are TRBV28 and TRBJ1-1; TRBD1 is a possible D gene (5 bases). The CDR3 sequence is 14 residues long. Germline CDR1 and CDR2: MDHEN and SYDVKM. The ends were cut back, 6 bases at V and 0 bases at J, with 11 bases in the middle.

This chain connects TRBV5-1 to TRBJ1-5; no clear D. The CDR3 consists of 13 residues. Trimming stripped 4 bases from V and 5 bases from J, with 10 bases between. CDR1 and CDR2 from the germline V gene are SGHRS and YFSETQ. The CDR3 loop reads CASSAEADQPQHF. Here the CDR3 DNA reads TGCGCCAGCAGCGCGGAGGCTGATCAGCCCCAGCATTTT. The full variable domain, in which reference TRBV5-1 and TRBJ1-5 provide the parts outside the CDR3, is KAGVTQTPRYLIKTRGQQVTLSCSPISGHRSVSWYQQTPGQGLQFLFEYFSETQRNKGNFPGRFSGRQFSNSRSEMNVSTLELGDSALYLCASSAEADQPQHFGDGTRLSIL.